This T cell receptor (beta chain) is drawn from a study of long-term antiretroviral therapy in people with HIV. General study results and limits: At every time point, clones expanded before ART dominated the repertoire. Whereas controls had wider CDR3 length ranges, HIV repertoires had narrower ones.

The assay, immunoSEQ v3.0, was run at survey level. Sequencing used immunoSEQ multiplex PCR; TCRdb keeps in-frame clones, though not all of them. The table has under 15,000 clones, over 70% seen once. No donor had fewer than one pre-ART PBMC sample or fewer than two post-ART PBMC samples. The CDR3 consists of 14 residues. Trimming cost V 2 bases and J 4 bases, with 8 bases left between them. Germline CDR1 and CDR2: SGHDN and FVKESK. On this clone itself: Its antigen is not identified.

The sample was unsorted PBMCs, taken 3.1 years before starting antiretroviral therapy. The sequence derives from a man aged 40-49 years with HIV. This chain links TRBV14 with TRBJ2-2; no clear D gene. The CDR3 spells CASSQQSLTGELFF. CDR3 nucleotides: TGTGCCAGCAGCCAACAATCCCTCACCGGGGAGCTGTTTTTT.